This T cell receptor beta chain derives from a study of blood T cell repertoires in COVID-19. Study members were between about 18 and 90 years old and lived in 24 US regions. Assignment of participants to cohorts was predicated upon participant-reported clinical history. The assay was immunoSEQ multiplex PCR, and TCRdb's table has in-frame clones only and misses some. The sample lists approximately 240,000 clones, about 90% seen once, with nearly 6.5% in the top ten. Between the trimmed V and J ends, which lost 4 bases and 7 bases, there was a span of 14 bases. The germline CDR1 and CDR2 sequences are SGHRS and YFSETQ. The CDR3 is made up of 13 amino acids. This clone turned up a few times.

This sequence was found in a young woman with acute COVID-19. Material for sequencing was PBMCs or T cells enriched from blood (not recorded which). The chain links TRBV5-1 to TRBJ1-1; D perhaps matches TRBD1 (6 bases). The CDR3 here is CASSQQGRDEAFF. CDR3 bases: TGCGCCAGCAGCCAGCAGGGGCGTGATGAAGCTTTCTTT.